This TCR beta chain was observed in a study of T cell changes during pregnancy in multiple sclerosis. Using immunoSEQ multiplex PCR, the repertoire was profiled, and TCRdb retains in-frame clones only, with some absent. The data show 50,000 or so clones, almost 95% seen once. The V gene's germline CDR1 is SNHLY and CDR2 FYNNEI. The CDR3 spans 11 residues. Trimming took 7 bases from V and 1 from J, leaving 5 bases between them. This sequence was found in a female donor with multiple sclerosis, enrolled in a pregnancy study. The starting material was CD4+ T cells from peripheral blood mononuclear cells, obtained in the third trimester of pregnancy. The chain employs TRBV2 and TRBJ2-7; D uncertain. CDR3 nucleotides: TGTGCCAGCATCAGATCCTACGAGCAGTACTTC. As protein: CASIRSYEQYF.